Each of the 17 T cell receptor beta chains below was sequenced from the same sample in a study of OX40 agonist ivuxolimab in advanced cancers. Some clones are missing from TCRdb's copy, which holds only in-frame ones; the method was immunoSEQ multiplex PCR. Here the sample spans about 150,000 clones, under 95% being singletons. The material sequenced was CD4+ or CD8+ T cells sorted from blood, taken in a trial of the OX40 agonist ivuxolimab. The receptors stem from an adult with an advanced solid tumor such as melanoma, head and neck, liver or kidney cancer.

The genes are TRBV6-5 and TRBJ1-1, with D tentatively TRBD1 (5 bases). The germline V and J ends were trimmed by 3 bases and 10 bases, with 9 bases remaining between them. Germline V gene sequence: CDR1 MNHEY, CDR2 SVGAGI. This CDR3 comprises 11 residues. The CDR3 reads CASSYVGGAFF. DNA of the CDR3: TGTGCCAGCAGTTATGTTGGGGGAGCTTTCTTT.

The CDR3 coding sequence is TGTGCCAGTAGTACCAACAGGTTACCCTACTATGGCTACACCTTC. It yields the protein CASSTNRLPYYGYTF. The chain carries TRBV19 and TRBJ1-2, with TRBD1 as a possible D gene (5 bases). The CDR3 loop spans 15 amino acids. Germline values: CDR1 LNHDA, CDR2 SQIVND (reference sequence). Trimming removed 4 bases at V and 3 bases at J, with 15 bases between.

In its sample, this clone was seen once. The V and J genes are TRBV7-9 and TRBJ1-5; 9 bases agree with TRBD1. The V and J ends lost 1 base and 4 bases, in that order; junction bases with no gene match: 2. The length of the CDR3 is 15 residues. CDR1 SEHNR and CDR2 FQNEAQ come from the germline V gene (reference sequence). CDR3 DNA: TGTGCCAGCAGCTTAGACAGGGGGCCTAATCAGCCCCAGCATTTT. Its protein is CASSLDRGPNQPQHF.

The chain combines TRBV7-3 with TRBJ1-2, with 12 bases identical to TRBD1. After removal of 3 bases from V and 8 bases from J, the junction contained 4 bases not matched to a gene. The CDR3 covers 14 residues. Germline CDR1 is SGHTA and CDR2 is FQGTGA. In DNA form, the CDR3 reads TGTGCCAGCAGCTTCACCGGGACAGGGGGCGGCTACACCTTC. Translation: CASSFTGTGGGYTF. Combining the CDR3 with reference TRBV7-3 and TRBJ1-2 gives the whole variable domain GAGVSQTPSNKVTEKGKYVELRCDPISGHTALYWYRQSLGQGPEFLIYFQGTGAADDSGLPNDRFFAVRPEGSVSTLKIQRTERGDSAVYLCASSFTGTGGGYTFGSGTRLTVV.

The genes are TRBV28 and TRBJ1-4; TRBD1 is a possible D gene (5 bases). Trimming left V 5 bases short and J 3 bases short, with 13 bases between. The CDR3 totals 15 residues. The germline V gene has CDR1 MDHEN and CDR2 SYDVKM. In DNA form, the CDR3 reads TGTGCCAGCAGTAGCTCAGGGCGGGCTAATGAAAAACTGTTTTTT. This translates into CASSSSGRANEKLFF.

The chain employs TRBV9 and TRBJ1-3, with D uncertain. There are 12 residues in the CDR3. Germline-derived CDR1 and CDR2 are SGDLS and YYNGEE. For the CDR3, the DNA is TGTGCTAAGAGGTCGAGAGGAAACACCATATATTTT. Amino acids: CAKRSRGNTIYF.

The chain joins TRBV5-1 to TRBJ2-7, with D tentatively TRBD1 or TRBD2 (5 bases each). Trimming took off 4 bases at V and 6 bases at J, with 20 bases between the two ends. The CDR3 is 15 residues long. Germline-derived CDR1 and CDR2 are SGHRS and YFSETQ. In DNA, the CDR3 is TGCGCCAGCAGCCCGCAGGCGGGTAGGGACGGCGAGCAGTACTTC. Its translation is CASSPQAGRDGEQYF.

This clone showed up just once. This chain links TRBV6-5 with TRBJ2-7; 8 nucleotides match TRBD2. The CDR3 spans 15 residues. Trimming removed 4 bases from V and 2 bases from J; junction bases left unmatched: 7. Germline lookup yields CDR1 MNHEY and CDR2 SVGAGI. CDR3 in amino acids: CASSLFSGKPYEQYF. The CDR3, as DNA: TGTGCCAGCAGTTTGTTTAGCGGGAAACCCTACGAGCAGTACTTC.

The chain has TRBV7-7 and TRBJ2-1; weak D call: TRBD1 (5 bases). Trimming removed 5 bases from V and 4 bases from J, with 9 bases in between. Germline CDR1 is SSHAT and CDR2 is FNYEAQ (reference sequence). The CDR3 is 13 residues long. The CDR3 loop reads CASSPTEYNEQFF. The DNA of the CDR3 is TGTGCCAGCAGCCCGACAGAGTACAATGAGCAGTTCTTC.

The chain links TRBV6-1 to TRBJ2-3; 9 bases agree with TRBD1. V gave up 4 bases and J gave up 3 bases; unmatched junction bases: 5. The CDR3 covers 15 residues. In germline, CDR1 is MNHNS, CDR2 SASEGT. CDR3: CASSGRDRVTDTQYF. The CDR3 region has the DNA TGTGCCAGCAGTGGCCGGGACAGGGTAACAGATACGCAGTATTTT.

CDR3 sequence: CASASSYEQYF. In DNA, the CDR3 is TGTGCCAGCGCCAGCTCCTACGAGCAGTACTTC. V and J are TRBV28 and TRBJ2-7; no definite D call. V lost 8 bases and J 0 bases, leaving 5 bases between the germline ends. The germline V gene has CDR1 MDHEN and CDR2 SYDVKM. The CDR3 totals 11 residues. Together with reference TRBV28 and TRBJ2-7, the CDR3 gives the full variable domain: DVKVTQSSRYLVKRTGEKVFLECVQDMDHENMFWYRQDPGLGLRLIYFSYDVKMKEKGDIPEGYSVSREKKERFSLILESASTNQTSMYLCASASSYEQYFGPGTRLTVT.

The CDR3 loop is CASSPGGRSAEQYF. DNA of the CDR3: TGTGCCAGCAGCCCAGGCGGTAGATCGGCCGAGCAGTACTTC. This rearrangement joins TRBV6-5 to TRBJ2-7; D uncertain. The germline V and J ends were trimmed by 6 bases and 6 bases, with 18 bases remaining between them. CDR3 length equals 14 residues. The germline V gene has CDR1 MNHEY and CDR2 SVGAGI.

This chain uses TRBV5-1 with TRBJ1-1; D call uncertain. Deletions cut 3 bases from V and 3 bases from J, with 18 bases between. The CDR3 extends over 16 amino acids. The V gene's germline CDR1 is SGHRS and CDR2 YFSETQ. This CDR3 reads CASSSGRAFGDTEAFF. The CDR3 DNA is TGCGCCAGCAGCTCCGGACGGGCCTTCGGGGACACTGAAGCTTTCTTT.

The chain is built from TRBV7-2 and TRBJ1-2; D ambiguous. Per germline, CDR1 SGHTA and CDR2 FQGNSA. The CDR3 contains 16 residues. V was trimmed by 6 bases and J by 1 base, leaving 18 bases between them. DNA of the CDR3: TGTGCCAGCAGTGGCCCCGGCAGGACTTATAACTATGGCTACACCTTC. Its protein is CASSGPGRTYNYGYTF.

The rearrangement links TRBV28 to TRBJ1-2, with unresolved D. Between the trimmed V and J ends, which lost 4 bases and 0 bases, there was a span of 15 bases. Germline V lookup: CDR1 MDHEN, CDR2 SYDVKM. The CDR3 length is 16 residues. The CDR3 region has the DNA TGTGCCAGCAGTTCCCCAGCGGCGGGAGCTAACTATGGCTACACCTTC. Translating gives CASSSPAAGANYGYTF.

The V gene is TRBV20-1, the J gene TRBJ1-3; D not certain. The V end was cut by 6 bases, the J end by 0 bases, with 3 bases between. This CDR3 contains 11 residues. CDR1 and CDR2 from the germline V gene are DFQATT and SNEGSKA (reference sequence). For the CDR3, the DNA is TGCAGTGCCGGCTCTGGAAACACCATATATTTT. Encoded protein: CSAGSGNTIYF.

The chain is built from TRBV11-3 and TRBJ2-1, with 13 bases aligning to TRBD2. The length of the CDR3 is 15 residues. V trimming: 5 bases; J trimming: 4 bases; junction bases outside the gene matches: 2. CDR1 and CDR2 from the germline V gene are SGHNT and YENEEA. The CDR3 nucleotides are TGTGCCAGCAGCCGGACTAGCGGGAGATACAATGAGCAGTTCTTC. Residues: CASSRTSGRYNEQFF.